This record looks at one T cell receptor (beta chain) sequence and its context. The data belong to a study of blood T cell repertoires in COVID-19. Study-level background: Donors in the United States, Italy and Spain gave samples during acute or convalescent COVID-19. Nucleic acid was either cDNA or gDNA, and it came from T cells, B-cell-depleted T cells, or PBMCs.

Original methodology: It was from reference gene primer amplification that nucleated cell counts were estimated. Sequencing was performed with immunoSEQ multiplex PCR; in TCRdb, only in-frame clones are kept and a portion is missing. The V and J calls and clone size are taken from that table; D and trimming were inferred from the DNA. The sample lists approximately 91,000 clones, roughly 80% occurring once. The CDR3 spans 12 residues. Between the trimmed V and J ends, which lost 3 bases and 7 bases, there was a span of 9 bases. Specimen: peripheral blood. The chain has TRBV12-3 or TRBV12-4 and TRBJ1-2, with TRBD1 as a possible D gene (5 bases). The sequence came from a human donor in a cohort sampled during active COVID-19. The CDR3 DNA reads TGTGCCAGCAGTTTTACCGGGGGTGGCTACACCTTC. Its protein product is CASSFTGGGYTF.